This T cell receptor beta chain was identified in a study of T cells in localized non-small cell lung cancer. CDR1 and CDR2 (germline): MDHEN, SYDVKM. V lost 8 bases to trimming and J lost 4 bases; unmatched junction nucleotides: 10. CDR3 length: 15 residues. A word on this clone: Antigen unknown.

Whole-study findings and limits: Uninvolved adjacent lung showed the highest T cell clonality, exceeding tumor. With higher T cell density in blood came longer overall survival.

Libraries were prepared by immunoSEQ multiplex PCR; TCRdb keeps only in-frame clonotypes and omits some of them. The data show roughly 39,000 clones, 70% to 90% seen once. Specimen: peripheral blood, collected before any cancer treatment. This chain connects TRBV28 to TRBJ2-1; 8 bases fit TRBD2. The clonotype originates from a man between 18 and 55 years old with stage I lung adenocarcinoma. CDR3: CASGLGTSLYNEQFF. The CDR3 region has the DNA TGTGCCAGCGGACTGGGGACTAGTTTGTACAATGAGCAGTTCTTC.